These 21 T cell receptor beta chains share one sample of origin, sequenced in a study of blood T cell repertoires in COVID-19. The method was immunoSEQ multiplex PCR; TCRdb's version includes in-frame clones alone and lacks a portion of them. Of 60,000 to 80,000 clones listed, roughly 85% are singletons. Sequences were obtained from peripheral blood. These TCRs come from a man aged 50 or older with acute or convalescent COVID-19.

The V call is TRBV11-3, the J call TRBJ2-5, with TRBD2 matching 9 bases. V was pared by 3 bases and J by 0 bases, with 2 bases of the junction left unmatched. Germline CDR1 and CDR2: SGHNT and YENEEA. The CDR3 extends over 15 amino acids. The CDR3 reads CASSFGTSYQETQYF. Here the CDR3 DNA reads TGTGCCAGCAGCTTTGGGACTAGCTACCAAGAGACCCAGTACTTC.

The chain combines TRBV5-4 with TRBJ2-7; D remains ambiguous. Trimming shortened V by 2 bases and J by 5 bases, and 8 bases separated the two germline ends. The CDR3 runs to 12 residues. Germline CDR1 and CDR2: SGHNT and YYREEE (reference sequence). The CDR3 here is CASSLTTNEQYF. CDR3 in DNA: TGTGCCAGCAGCTTAACAACAAACGAGCAGTACTTC.

J is TRBJ2-1 and V is TRBV3-1 (or the pseudogene TRBV3-2); D uncertain. This CDR3 comprises 13 residues. V lost 4 bases and J lost 5, with 9 bases in between. Germline V lookup: CDR1 LGHDT, CDR2 YNNKEL (reference sequence). CDR3 protein: CASSRLLNNEQFF. In nucleotides, the CDR3 is TGTGCCAGCAGCCGACTTTTAAACAATGAGCAGTTCTTC.

This clone showed up just a few times. J is TRBJ2-2 and V is TRBV27, with 12 positions matching TRBD1. The V segment lost 0 bases and the J segment 6 bases; nucleotides outside the gene matches: 8. The CDR3 consists of 18 residues. Germline V gene sequence: CDR1 MNHEY, CDR2 SMNVEV (reference sequence). The CDR3 protein is CASSLSGQGALDAGELFF. CDR3 nucleotide sequence: TGTGCCAGCAGTTTATCGGGACAGGGGGCGTTGGATGCCGGGGAGCTGTTTTTT.

This clone was seen a few times. The chain combines TRBV9 with TRBJ2-3, with D possibly matching TRBD2 (6 bases). There are 13 residues in the CDR3. V was cut by 0 bases and J by 7 bases, with 9 bases left in between. The V gene's germline CDR1 is SGDLS and CDR2 YYNGEE. The CDR3: CASSVVEGNTQYF. CDR3 nucleotide sequence: TGTGCCAGCAGCGTAGTGGAGGGGAATACGCAGTATTTT. The full variable domain, rest sourced from reference TRBV9 and TRBJ2-3, is DSGVTQTPKHLITATGQRVTLRCSPRSGDLSVYWYQQSLDQGLQFLIQYYNGEERAKGNILERFSAQQFPDLHSELNLSSLELGDSALYFCASSVVEGNTQYFGPGTRLTVL.

The rearrangement joins TRBV24-1 to TRBJ2-5, with TRBD2 matching 13 bases. This CDR3 is 16 amino acids long. Germline V gene data show CDR1 as KGHDR and CDR2 as SFDVKD. V lost 4 bases and J lost 2; bases outside the gene matches: 3. CDR3 amino acids: CATSDTGLAGQETQYF. In DNA, the CDR3 is TGTGCCACCAGTGACACGGGACTAGCGGGGCAAGAGACCCAGTACTTC.

The rearrangement uses TRBV5-6 and TRBJ1-2; weak D call: TRBD1 (5 bases). Per the germline V gene, CDR1 is SGHDT and CDR2 is YYEEEE. Trimming removed 3 bases from V and 8 bases from J, with 23 bases in between. This CDR3 contains 16 residues. The CDR3 reads CASSSPRSGTTGGYTF. The CDR3 DNA sequence: TGTGCCAGCAGCTCCCCCCGGTCAGGGACTACGGGCGGCTACACCTTC.

This clone was seen a single time. This chain joins TRBV9 and TRBJ1-1, with D tentatively TRBD1 (5 bases). The CDR3 has 15 residues. Germline V gives CDR1 SGDLS, CDR2 YYNGEE. V was clipped by 0 bases and J by 3 bases, with 12 bases between them. The CDR3 loop reads CASSVADMFDTEAFF. The CDR3 coding sequence is TGTGCCAGCAGCGTAGCGGACATGTTCGACACTGAAGCTTTCTTT.

V gene TRBV7-8 combines with J gene TRBJ1-3; D uncertain. V lost 5 bases and J lost 5, with 10 bases in between. This CDR3 has 13 residues. CDR1 is SGHVS, CDR2 FQNEAQ, per germline. The CDR3: CASSRWRRNTIYF. For the CDR3, the DNA is TGTGCCAGCAGCCGTTGGAGACGAAACACCATATATTTT.

The CDR3 DNA sequence: TGTGCCAGCAGCTTAAGTCCAGGAGGCTACGAGCAGTACTTC. It codes for CASSLSPGGYEQYF. The chain joins TRBV7-8 to TRBJ2-7; weak D call: TRBD2 (5 bases). V was trimmed by 2 bases and J by 3 bases, leaving 11 bases between them. The CDR3 runs to 14 residues. The germline V gene encodes CDR1 SGHVS and CDR2 FQNEAQ.

V and J are TRBV19 and TRBJ1-1; 7 bases match TRBD1. The V segment lost 4 bases and the J segment 1 base; nucleotides outside the gene matches: 6. The V gene's germline CDR1 is LNHDA and CDR2 SQIVND (reference sequence). The CDR3 has 15 residues. This CDR3 is CASSNTYRGNTEAFF. The CDR3, as DNA: TGTGCCAGTAGTAACACCTACAGGGGGAACACTGAAGCTTTCTTT. Full variable domain (outside the CDR3, taken from reference TRBV19 and TRBJ1-1): DGGITQSPKYLFRKEGQNVTLSCEQNLNHDAMYWYRQDPGQGLRLIYYSQIVNDFQKGDIAEGYSVSREKKESFPLTVTSAQKNPTAFYLCASSNTYRGNTEAFFGQGTRLTVV.

The chain combines TRBV19 with TRBJ1-1, with TRBD1 as a possible D gene (5 bases). The CDR3 sequence is 16 residues long. Germline V gene lookup returns CDR1 LNHDA and CDR2 SQIVND (reference sequence). The V gene lost 2 bases and the J gene lost 3 bases, with 16 bases spanning the gap. CDR3 in amino acids: CASSISGVQGDTEAFF. The CDR3 nucleotides are TGTGCCAGTAGTATAAGTGGGGTGCAAGGGGACACTGAAGCTTTCTTT.

This chain links TRBV10-3 with TRBJ2-2; D possibly corresponds to TRBD1 (6 bases). The CDR3 covers 13 residues. CDR1 is ENHRY and CDR2 is SYGVKD in the germline V gene. V was clipped by 8 bases and J by 0 bases, with 7 bases between them. The CDR3 nucleotides read TGTGCCATCGGACAGACGAACACCGGGGAGCTGTTTTTT. It yields the protein CAIGQTNTGELFF.

This clone was found a few times. DNA of the CDR3: TGTGCCAGCTCACCAAGAGCGGGTCAAGCCAACACCGGGGAGCTGTTTTTT. Amino acid sequence: CASSPRAGQANTGELFF. The rearrangement links TRBV18 to TRBJ2-2; D possibly corresponds to TRBD2 (6 bases). V lost 2 bases and J lost 2, with 15 bases in between. This CDR3 has 17 amino acids. The germline gives CDR1 KGHSH, CDR2 LQKENI.

CDR3 region: CASSTRQGAAFF. The CDR3 DNA follows: TGTGCCAGTAGTACTCGACAGGGGGCGGCTTTCTTT. The chain carries TRBV19 and TRBJ1-1; 10 positions agree with TRBD1. From germline, CDR1 is LNHDA and CDR2 SQIVND (reference sequence). J gave up 11 bases and V 4 bases, and 4 bases lay outside the gene matches. CDR3 length: 12 residues.

The chain recombines TRBV7-6 with TRBJ2-7; 11 nucleotides line up with TRBD1. The CDR3 has 18 residues. Per the germline V gene, CDR1 is SGHVS and CDR2 is FNYEAQ. The J segment lost 2 bases and the V segment lost 1 base, leaving 10 bases of the junction unmatched. CDR3 sequence reads: CASSLEDRGQIFAYEQYF. The CDR3 DNA follows: TGTGCCAGCAGCTTAGAGGACAGGGGGCAGATCTTCGCCTACGAGCAGTACTTC.

The J gene is TRBJ2-2, the V gene TRBV19; TRBD2 matches 7 bases. Germline assignment: CDR1 LNHDA and CDR2 SQIVND (reference sequence). The CDR3 covers 15 residues. V lost 11 bases, J lost 3 bases, and 12 bases stayed unmatched. In DNA form, the CDR3 reads TGTGCCCGTGGGGGGGGTAGCGAAGACACCGGGGAGCTGTTTTTT. This sequence encodes CARGGGSEDTGELFF.

The chain carries TRBV6-1 and TRBJ2-7; D unclear. The length of the CDR3 is 14 residues. From germline, CDR1 is MNHNS and CDR2 SASEGT. The germline V and J ends were trimmed by 3 bases and 3 bases, with 12 bases remaining between them. DNA for the CDR3: TGTGCCAGCAGTGATGGCGGTGAATACTACGAGCAGTACGTC. Protein sequence: CASSDGGEYYEQYV.

The rearrangement joins TRBV30 to TRBJ2-1, with D maybe TRBD2 (5 bases). Looked up from germline, CDR1 is GTSNPN and CDR2 is SVGIG (reference sequence). The V and J ends lost 0 bases and 2 bases respectively, with 8 bases between them. The CDR3 extends over 14 amino acids. The CDR3 bases are TGTGCCTGGAGTGTAGCTAGCCCCTACAATGAGCAGTTCTTC. It is translated as CAWSVASPYNEQFF. Full variable domain (outside the CDR3, taken from reference TRBV30 and TRBJ2-1): SQTIHQWPATLVQPVGSPLSLECTVEGTSNPNLYWYRQAAGRGLQLLFYSVGIGQISSEVPQNLSASRPQDRQFILSSKKLLLSDSGFYLCAWSVASPYNEQFFGPGTRLTVL.

The chain joins TRBV10-3 to TRBJ1-2; TRBD1 aligns across 8 bases. With 6 bases clipped from V and 8 bases from J, the junction kept 8 bases outside the gene matches. Germline loops: CDR1 ENHRY, CDR2 SYGVKD. The CDR3 length is 13 residues. CDR3 amino acids: CAIRGTGGWGYTF. The DNA for the CDR3 is TGTGCCATCAGAGGAACAGGGGGATGGGGCTACACCTTC.

This chain connects TRBV2 to TRBJ2-3, with TRBD1 as a possible D gene (5 bases). The CDR3 is 14 amino acids. Trimming shortened V by 5 bases and J by 3 bases, and 12 bases separated the two germline ends. Germline CDR1 SNHLY, CDR2 FYNNEI. CDR3 sequence reads: CASSKTDITDTQYF. CDR3 sequence (DNA): TGTGCCAGCAGTAAAACGGACATTACAGATACGCAGTATTTT.